The sequence of this T cell receptor (beta chain) was determined in a study of cytomegalovirus exposure and HLA in healthy donors. With respect to this clone: As yet, its antigen is unknown.

The PCR was carried out with 60 Vbeta primers and 13 Jbeta primers. TCRdb's table, derived via immunoSEQ multiplex PCR, lists solely in-frame clones and lacks some. The table has 170,000 or so clones, around 86% seen once. Trimming cost V 2 bases and J 8 bases, with 15 bases left between them. Germline values: CDR1 SQVTM, CDR2 ANQGSEA. The length of the CDR3 is 14 residues. Overall study results and limits: Later analysis associated a missense DCLRE1C variant with TCR beta V- and J-gene trimming. The investigators catalogued 150 to 200 TCR beta chains as cytomegalovirus-associated.

The chain has TRBV29-1 and TRBJ1-4; tentatively, D is TRBD1 (6 bases). Input material: PBMCs. The receptor was isolated from a middle-aged man in good health and CMV-seronegative. The CDR3 reads CSVESGGAREKLFF. In nucleotides, the CDR3 is TGCAGCGTTGAATCCGGGGGGGCAAGGGAAAAACTGTTTTTT.